The clone carrying this T cell receptor beta chain was seen many times. No antigen is known for it. These data are taken from a study of spatial heterogeneity in lung cancer. Study-level results: At tumor resection, ubiquitous expanded TCRs were detected in blood more often than later.

CDR3 length: 15 residues. TCRdb called the 5' RACE reads again in MiXCR, with one record for every CDR3 protein. Here the sample spans about 38,000 distinct CDR3 sequences, about 5% being singletons. Described time point: sample taken at primary tumor resection. This TCR was sampled from a female donor with early-stage non-small cell lung cancer. The source material was PBMCs, sampled at surgery. This sequence joins TRBV21-1 and TRBJ1-1. TRBV21-1 corresponds to a pseudogene. The CDR3, as DNA: TGTGCCAGCAGCAAAGGAACTGCAATGAACACTGAAGCTTTCTTT. This codes for CASSKGTAMNTEAFF.